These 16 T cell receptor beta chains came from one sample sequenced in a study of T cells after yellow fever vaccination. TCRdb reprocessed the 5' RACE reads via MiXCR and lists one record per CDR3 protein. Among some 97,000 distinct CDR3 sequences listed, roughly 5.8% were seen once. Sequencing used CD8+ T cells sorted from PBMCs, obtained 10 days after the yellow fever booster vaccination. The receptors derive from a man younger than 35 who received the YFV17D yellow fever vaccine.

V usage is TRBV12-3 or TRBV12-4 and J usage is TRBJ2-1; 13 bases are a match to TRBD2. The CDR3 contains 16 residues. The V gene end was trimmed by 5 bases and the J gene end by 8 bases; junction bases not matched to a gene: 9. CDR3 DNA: TGTGCCAGCAGTCACCAGACTAGCGGGGGGCGGGATGAGCAGTTCTTC. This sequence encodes CASSHQTSGGRDEQFF.

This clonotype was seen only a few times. CDR3 region: CASSYSAGGTEAFF. As DNA, the CDR3 is TGTGCCAGCAGTTACTCGGCAGGGGGAACTGAAGCTTTCTTT. The rearrangement links TRBV6-5 to TRBJ1-1; 7 bases align to TRBD1. Trimming took 0 bases from V and 5 from J; bases not matched to a gene: 3. Germline V gene sequence: CDR1 MNHEY, CDR2 SVGAGI. CDR3 size: 14 residues.

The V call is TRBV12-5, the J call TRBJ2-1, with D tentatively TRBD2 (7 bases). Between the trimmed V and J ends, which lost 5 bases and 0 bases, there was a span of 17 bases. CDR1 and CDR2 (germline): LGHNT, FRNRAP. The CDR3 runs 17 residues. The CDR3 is CASGPSAGAPSYNEQFF. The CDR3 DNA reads TGTGCTAGTGGTCCCTCTGCGGGGGCGCCCTCCTACAATGAGCAGTTCTTC.

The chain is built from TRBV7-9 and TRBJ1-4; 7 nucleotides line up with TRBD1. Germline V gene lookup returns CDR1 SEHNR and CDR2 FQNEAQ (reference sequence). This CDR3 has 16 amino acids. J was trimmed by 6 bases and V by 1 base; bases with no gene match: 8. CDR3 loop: CASSLVLTGLDEKLFF. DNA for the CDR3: TGTGCCAGCAGCTTAGTGTTGACAGGGTTGGATGAAAAACTGTTTTTT.

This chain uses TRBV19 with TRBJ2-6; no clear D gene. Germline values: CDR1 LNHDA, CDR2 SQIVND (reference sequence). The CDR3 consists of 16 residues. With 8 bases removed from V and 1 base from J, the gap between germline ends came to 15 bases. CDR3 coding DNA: TGTGCCAGTTCTAGACGTTCCGTATCTGGGGCCAACGTCCTGACTTTC. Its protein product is CASSRRSVSGANVLTF.

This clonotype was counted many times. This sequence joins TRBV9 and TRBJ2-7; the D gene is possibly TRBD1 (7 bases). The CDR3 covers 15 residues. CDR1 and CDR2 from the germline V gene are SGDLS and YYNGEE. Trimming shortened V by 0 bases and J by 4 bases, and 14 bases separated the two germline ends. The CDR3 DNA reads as TGTGCCAGCAGCGTAGCTGGTCAGGGGGGATACGAGCAGTACTTC. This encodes CASSVAGQGGYEQYF.

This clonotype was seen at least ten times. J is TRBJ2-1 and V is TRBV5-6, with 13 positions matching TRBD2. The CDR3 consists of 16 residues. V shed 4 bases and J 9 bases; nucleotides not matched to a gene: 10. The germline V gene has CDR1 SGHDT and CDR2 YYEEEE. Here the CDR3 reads CASSAGTSGAFGEQFF. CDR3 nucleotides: TGTGCCAGCAGCGCCGGGACTAGCGGGGCCTTCGGTGAGCAGTTCTTC.

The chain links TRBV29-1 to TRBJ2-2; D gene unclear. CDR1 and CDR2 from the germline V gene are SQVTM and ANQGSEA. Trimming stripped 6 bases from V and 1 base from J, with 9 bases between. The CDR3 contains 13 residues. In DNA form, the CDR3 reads TGCAGCGTCTCGTCGGTGAACACCGGGGAGCTGTTTTTT. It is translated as CSVSSVNTGELFF.

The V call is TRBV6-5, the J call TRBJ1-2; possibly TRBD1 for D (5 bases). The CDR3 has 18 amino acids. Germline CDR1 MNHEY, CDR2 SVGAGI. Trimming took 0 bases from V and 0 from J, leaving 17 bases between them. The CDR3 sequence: CASSYSGGRGLANYGYTF. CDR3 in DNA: TGTGCCAGCAGTTACTCGGGGGGAAGAGGCCTCGCTAACTATGGCTACACCTTC.

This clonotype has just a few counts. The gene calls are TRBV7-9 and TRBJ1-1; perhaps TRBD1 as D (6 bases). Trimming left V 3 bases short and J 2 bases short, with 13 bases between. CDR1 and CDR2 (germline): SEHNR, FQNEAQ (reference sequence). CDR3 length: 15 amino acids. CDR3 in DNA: TGTGCCAGCAGCTTCACCGGGACACCAAACACTGAAGCTTTCTTT. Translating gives CASSFTGTPNTEAFF.

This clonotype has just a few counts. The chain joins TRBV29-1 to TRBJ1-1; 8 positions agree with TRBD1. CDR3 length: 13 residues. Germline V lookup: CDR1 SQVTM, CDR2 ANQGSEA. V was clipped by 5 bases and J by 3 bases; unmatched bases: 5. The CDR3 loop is CSVLTGDDTEAFF. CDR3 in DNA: TGCAGCGTTCTGACAGGGGACGACACTGAAGCTTTCTTT.

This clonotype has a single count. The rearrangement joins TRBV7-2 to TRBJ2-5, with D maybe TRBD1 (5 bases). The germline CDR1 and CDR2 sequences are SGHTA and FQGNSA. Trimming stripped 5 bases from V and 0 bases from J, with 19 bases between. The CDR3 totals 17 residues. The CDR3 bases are TGTGCCAGCAGCGCCGCGGCAGGGAATTTGTACCAAGAGACCCAGTACTTC. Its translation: CASSAAAGNLYQETQYF. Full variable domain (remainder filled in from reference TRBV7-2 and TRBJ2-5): GAGVSQSPSNKVTEKGKDVELRCDPISGHTALYWYRQSLGQGLEFLIYFQGNSAPDKSGLPSDRFSAERTGGSVSTLTIQRTQQEDSAVYLCASSAAAGNLYQETQYFGPGTRLLVL.

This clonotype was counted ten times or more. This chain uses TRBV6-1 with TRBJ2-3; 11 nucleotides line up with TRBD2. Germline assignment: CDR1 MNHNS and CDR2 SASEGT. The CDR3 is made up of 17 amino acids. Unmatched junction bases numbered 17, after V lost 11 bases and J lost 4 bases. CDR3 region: CAGNSLAGVFPPDTQYF. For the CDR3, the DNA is TGTGCCGGGAACTCACTAGCGGGGGTCTTTCCCCCAGATACGCAGTATTTT.

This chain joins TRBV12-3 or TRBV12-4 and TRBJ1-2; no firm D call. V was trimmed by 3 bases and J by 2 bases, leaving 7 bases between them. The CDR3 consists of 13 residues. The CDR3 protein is CASSFGSNYGYTF. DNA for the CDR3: TGTGCCAGCAGTTTCGGCAGCAACTATGGCTACACCTTC.

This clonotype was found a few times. For the CDR3, the DNA is TGTGCCATCAGTCACGGGGGGGACAATTCACCCCTCCACTTT. Translation: CAISHGGDNSPLHF. The V gene is TRBV10-3, the J gene TRBJ1-6; the D gene is possibly TRBD1 (5 bases). Germline V gene lookup returns CDR1 ENHRY and CDR2 SYGVKD. V shed 5 bases and J shed 7 bases, with 12 bases lying between them. The CDR3 sequence is 14 residues long.

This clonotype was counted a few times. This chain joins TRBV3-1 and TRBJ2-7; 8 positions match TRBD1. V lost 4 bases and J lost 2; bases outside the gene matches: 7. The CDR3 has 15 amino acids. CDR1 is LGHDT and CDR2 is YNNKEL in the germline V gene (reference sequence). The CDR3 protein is CASSRGPGQAYEQYF. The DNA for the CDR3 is TGTGCCAGCAGCCGAGGCCCGGGACAGGCCTACGAGCAGTACTTC.